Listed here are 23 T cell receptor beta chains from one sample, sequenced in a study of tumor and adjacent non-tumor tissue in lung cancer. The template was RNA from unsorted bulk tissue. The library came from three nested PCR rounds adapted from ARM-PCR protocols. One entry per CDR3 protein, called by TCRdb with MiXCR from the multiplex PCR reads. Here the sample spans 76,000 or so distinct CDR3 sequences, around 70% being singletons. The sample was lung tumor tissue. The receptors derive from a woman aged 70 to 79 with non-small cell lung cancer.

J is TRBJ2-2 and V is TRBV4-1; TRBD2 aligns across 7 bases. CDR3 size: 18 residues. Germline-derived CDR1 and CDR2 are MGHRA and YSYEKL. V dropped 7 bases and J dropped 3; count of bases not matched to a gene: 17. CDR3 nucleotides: TGCGCCAGCAACCGCAATAAGGGAGGGACCCTGTACACCGGGGAGCTGTTTTTT. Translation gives CASNRNKGGTLYTGELFF.

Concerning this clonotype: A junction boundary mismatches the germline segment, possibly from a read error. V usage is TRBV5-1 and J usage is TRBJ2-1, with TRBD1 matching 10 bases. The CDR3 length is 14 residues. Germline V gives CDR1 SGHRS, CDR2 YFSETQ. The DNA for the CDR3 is TGCCCTAGCAGCTTGGGGGACAGGGGCAATGAGCAGTTTTTC. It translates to CPSSLGDRGNEQFF.

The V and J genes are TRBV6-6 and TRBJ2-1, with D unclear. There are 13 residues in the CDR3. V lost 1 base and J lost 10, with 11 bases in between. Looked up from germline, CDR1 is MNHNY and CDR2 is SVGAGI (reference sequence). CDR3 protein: CASSYWVSYEQFF. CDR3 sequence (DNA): TGTGCCAGCAGTTACTGGGTATCTTACGAGCAGTTCTTC.

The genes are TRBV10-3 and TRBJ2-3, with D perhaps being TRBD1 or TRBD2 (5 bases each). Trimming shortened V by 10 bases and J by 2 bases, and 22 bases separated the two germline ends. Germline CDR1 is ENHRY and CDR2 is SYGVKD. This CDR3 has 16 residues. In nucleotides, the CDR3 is TGTGCCAACAGACAACAATCCGGGACGGTCACAGATACGCAGTATTTT. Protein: CANRQQSGTVTDTQYF.

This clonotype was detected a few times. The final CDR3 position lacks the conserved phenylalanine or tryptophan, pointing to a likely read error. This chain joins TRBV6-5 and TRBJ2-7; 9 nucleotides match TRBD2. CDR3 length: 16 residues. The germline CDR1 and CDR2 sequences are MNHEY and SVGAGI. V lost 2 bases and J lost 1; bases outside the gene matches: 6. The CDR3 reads CASSYVAGGSSYEQYL. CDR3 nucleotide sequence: TGTGCCAGCAGTTACGTGGCGGGAGGGAGTTCCTACGAGCAGTACCTC.

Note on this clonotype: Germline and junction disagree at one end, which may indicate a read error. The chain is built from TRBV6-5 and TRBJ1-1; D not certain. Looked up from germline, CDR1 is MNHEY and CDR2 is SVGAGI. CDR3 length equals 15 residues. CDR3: CAGSSRSPRGTEAFF. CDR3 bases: TGTGCCGGCAGCTCCCGGTCCCCGCGGGGAACTGAAGCTTTCTTT.

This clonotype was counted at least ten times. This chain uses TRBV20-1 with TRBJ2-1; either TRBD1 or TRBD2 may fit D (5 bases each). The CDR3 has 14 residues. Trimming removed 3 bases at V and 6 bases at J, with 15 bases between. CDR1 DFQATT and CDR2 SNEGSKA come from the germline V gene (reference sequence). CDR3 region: CSARGPSFSNEQFF. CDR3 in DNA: TGCAGTGCTAGGGGACCTTCTTTTTCCAATGAGCAGTTCTTC.

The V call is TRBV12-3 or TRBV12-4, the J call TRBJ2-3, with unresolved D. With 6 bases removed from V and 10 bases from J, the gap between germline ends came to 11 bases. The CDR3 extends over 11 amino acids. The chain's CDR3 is CASRRTDAQYF. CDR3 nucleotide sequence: TGTGCCAGCAGGCGCACAGACGCGCAGTATTTT.

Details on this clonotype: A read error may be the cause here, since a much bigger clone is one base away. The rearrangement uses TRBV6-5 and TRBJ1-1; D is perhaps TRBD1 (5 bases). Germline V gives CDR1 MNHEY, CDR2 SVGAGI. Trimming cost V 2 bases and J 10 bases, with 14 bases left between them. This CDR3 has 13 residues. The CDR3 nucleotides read TGTGCCAGCAGTTACGATCGGGGCATCGGAGCTTTCTTT. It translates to CASSYDRGIGAFF.

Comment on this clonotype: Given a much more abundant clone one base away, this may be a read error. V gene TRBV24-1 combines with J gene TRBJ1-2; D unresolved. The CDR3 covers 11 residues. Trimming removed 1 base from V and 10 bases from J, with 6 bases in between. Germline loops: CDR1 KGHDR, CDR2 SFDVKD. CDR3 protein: CATSDFSVYTF. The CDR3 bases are TGTGCCACCAGTGATTTTAGCGTCTACACCTTC.

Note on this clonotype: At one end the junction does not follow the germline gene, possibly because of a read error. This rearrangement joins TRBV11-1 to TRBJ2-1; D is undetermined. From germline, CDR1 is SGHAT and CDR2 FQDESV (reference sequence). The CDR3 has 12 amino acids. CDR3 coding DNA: TGTGCCAGCAGCTTACCAGGAACCACGCCACTGTTC. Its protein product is CASSLPGTTPLF. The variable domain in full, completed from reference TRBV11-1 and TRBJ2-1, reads EAEVAQSPRYKITEKSQAVAFWCDPISGHATLYWYRQILGQGPELLVQFQDESVVDDSQLPKDRFSAERLKGVDSTLKIQPAELGDSAMYLCASSLPGTTPLFGPGTRLTVL.

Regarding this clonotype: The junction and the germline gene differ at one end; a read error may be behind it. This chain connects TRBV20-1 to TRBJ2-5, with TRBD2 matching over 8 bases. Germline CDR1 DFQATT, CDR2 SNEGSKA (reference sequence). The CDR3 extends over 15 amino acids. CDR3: CNARDAGLGSETQYF. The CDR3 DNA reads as TGCAATGCTAGAGACGCGGGACTAGGGTCTGAGACCCAGTACTTC.

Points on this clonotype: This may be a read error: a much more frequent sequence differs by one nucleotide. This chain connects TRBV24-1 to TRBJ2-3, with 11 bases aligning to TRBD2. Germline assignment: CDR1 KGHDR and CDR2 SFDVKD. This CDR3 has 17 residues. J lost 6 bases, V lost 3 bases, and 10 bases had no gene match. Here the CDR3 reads CATSDTGLAEGVDTQYF. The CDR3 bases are TGTGCCACCAGTGATACGGGACTAGCGGAAGGGGTGGATACGCAGTATTTT.

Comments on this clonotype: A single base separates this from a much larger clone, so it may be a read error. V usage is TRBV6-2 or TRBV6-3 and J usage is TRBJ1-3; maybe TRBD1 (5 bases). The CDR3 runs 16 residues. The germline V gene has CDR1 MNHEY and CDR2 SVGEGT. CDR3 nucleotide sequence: TGTGCCAGCAAGGATCCGGGGCCAGTTTCTGGAAACACCATGTATTTT. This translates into CASKDPGPVSGNTMYF.

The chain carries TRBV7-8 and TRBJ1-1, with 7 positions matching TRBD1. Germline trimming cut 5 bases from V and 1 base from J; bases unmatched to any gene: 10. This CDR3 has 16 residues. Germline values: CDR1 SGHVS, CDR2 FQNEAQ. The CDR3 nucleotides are TGTGCCAGCAGCCTCAGGGGGTCAGCCACGAACACTGAAGCTTTCTTT. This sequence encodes CASSLRGSATNTEAFF.

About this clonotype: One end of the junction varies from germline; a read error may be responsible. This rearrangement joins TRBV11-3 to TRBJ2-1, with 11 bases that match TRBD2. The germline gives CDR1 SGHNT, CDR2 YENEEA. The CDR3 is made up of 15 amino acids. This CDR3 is CTSSLWGTSGDKQFF. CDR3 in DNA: TGTACCAGTAGCTTATGGGGGACTAGCGGTGACAAGCAGTTCTTC.

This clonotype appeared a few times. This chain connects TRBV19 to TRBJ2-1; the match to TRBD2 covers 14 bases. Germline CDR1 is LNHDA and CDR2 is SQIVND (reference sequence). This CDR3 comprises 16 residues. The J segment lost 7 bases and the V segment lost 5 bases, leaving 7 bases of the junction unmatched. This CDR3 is CASSGWTSGRRNEQFF. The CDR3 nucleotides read TGTGCCAGTAGTGGATGGACTAGCGGGAGGAGAAATGAGCAGTTCTTC.

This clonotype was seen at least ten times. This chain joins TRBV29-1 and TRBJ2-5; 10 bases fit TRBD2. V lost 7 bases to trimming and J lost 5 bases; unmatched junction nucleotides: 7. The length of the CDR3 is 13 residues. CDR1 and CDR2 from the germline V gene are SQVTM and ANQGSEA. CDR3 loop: CSAIAGGGETQYF. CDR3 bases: TGCAGCGCCATAGCGGGGGGCGGCGAGACCCAGTACTTC.

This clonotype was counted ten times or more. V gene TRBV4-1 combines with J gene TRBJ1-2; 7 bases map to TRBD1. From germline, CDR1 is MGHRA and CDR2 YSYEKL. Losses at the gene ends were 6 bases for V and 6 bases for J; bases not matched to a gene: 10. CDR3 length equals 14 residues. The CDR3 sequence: CASRQTGKRDGYTF. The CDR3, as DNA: TGCGCCAGCAGGCAGACAGGGAAAAGGGATGGCTACACCTTC.

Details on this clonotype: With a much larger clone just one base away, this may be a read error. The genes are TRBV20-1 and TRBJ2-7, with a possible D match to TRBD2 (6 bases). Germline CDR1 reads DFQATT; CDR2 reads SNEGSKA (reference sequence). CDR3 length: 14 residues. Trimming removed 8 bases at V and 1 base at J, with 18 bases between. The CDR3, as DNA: TGCAGTACTACCCCCGGGAGTATATCCTACGAGCAGTACTTC. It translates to CSTTPGSISYEQYF.

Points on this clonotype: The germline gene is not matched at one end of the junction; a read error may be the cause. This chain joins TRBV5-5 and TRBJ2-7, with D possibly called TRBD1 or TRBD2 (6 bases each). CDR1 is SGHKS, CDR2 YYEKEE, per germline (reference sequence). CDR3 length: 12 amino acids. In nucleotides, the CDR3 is TGTGCTAGCAGCTTGGGGGGCTACAAGCAGTACTTC. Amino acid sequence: CASSLGGYKQYF.

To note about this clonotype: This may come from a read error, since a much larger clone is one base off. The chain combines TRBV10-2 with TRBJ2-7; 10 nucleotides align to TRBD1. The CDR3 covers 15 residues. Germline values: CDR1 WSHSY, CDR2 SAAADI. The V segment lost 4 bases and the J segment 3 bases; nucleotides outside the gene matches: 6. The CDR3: CASSVGTGDDYEQYF. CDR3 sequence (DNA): TGCGCCAGCAGTGTCGGGACAGGGGATGACTACGAGCAGTACTTC.

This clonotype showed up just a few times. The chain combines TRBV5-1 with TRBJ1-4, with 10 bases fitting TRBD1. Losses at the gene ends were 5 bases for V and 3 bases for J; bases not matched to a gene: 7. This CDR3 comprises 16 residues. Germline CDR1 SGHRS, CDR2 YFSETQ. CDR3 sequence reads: CASRGTGVDANEKLFF. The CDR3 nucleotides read TGCGCCAGCAGAGGGACAGGGGTGGACGCTAATGAAAAACTGTTTTTT.